This TCR beta chain was sequenced for a study of CD4 T cells in relation to SARS-CoV-2 and coronaviruses. Generated by immunoSEQ multiplex PCR, the TCRdb table keeps only in-frame clones and is missing some. The sample lists more than 50,000 clones; roughly 89% were seen once. This clone was seen once. Unexposed donor CD4+ T cells date from about 2011-2019, before the COVID-19 pandemic. Naive and memory CD4+ T cells came from enriched cryopreserved PBMCs. Germline lookup yields CDR1 SGHAT and CDR2 FQNNGV. This CDR3 spans 14 amino acids. The V and J ends lost 1 base and 2 bases respectively, with 9 bases between them.

This TCR was recovered from a human donor in good health. Source material: memory CD4+ T cells from PBMCs. The rearrangement uses TRBV11-2 and TRBJ2-7; D gene uncertain. The CDR3 protein is CASSLGPPPYEQYF. In DNA form, the CDR3 reads TGTGCCAGCAGCTTAGGGCCTCCCCCCTACGAGCAGTACTTC.